The 10 T cell receptor beta chains presented below share a single source sample, sequenced in a study of blood T cell repertoires in COVID-19. Profiling relied on immunoSEQ multiplex PCR, and the TCRdb table lists in-frame clones only, not all of them. Of 100,000 or so clones listed, 92% are singletons. What was sequenced was peripheral blood. These receptors all stem from a woman aged 60-75 years with active COVID-19.

The sample holds one count of this clone. The chain is built from TRBV5-6 and TRBJ2-1; 9 nucleotides agree with TRBD2. Looked up from germline, CDR1 is SGHDT and CDR2 is YYEEEE. Trimming at V came to 3 bases and at J to 6 bases, leaving 10 bases not matched to a gene. There are 16 residues in the CDR3. The CDR3 nucleotides are TGTGCCAGCAGCTGGGGATTAGCGGGAGTGCGCAATGAGCAGTTCTTC. Its protein product is CASSWGLAGVRNEQFF.

In this sample, this clone turned up once. The J gene is TRBJ1-5, the V gene TRBV19, with 7 bases lining up with TRBD1. This CDR3 is built from 20 residues. Germline lookup yields CDR1 LNHDA and CDR2 SQIVND (reference sequence). Trimming at V came to 4 bases and at J to 3 bases, leaving 21 bases not matched to a gene. The CDR3 protein is CASSRQQGPQFPSFNQPQHF. In DNA, the CDR3 is TGTGCCAGTAGTAGACAACAGGGGCCCCAGTTCCCATCCTTCAATCAGCCCCAGCATTTT.

The chain is built from TRBV11-2 and TRBJ1-1, with D possibly TRBD1 on 6 matching bases. The CDR3 covers 15 residues. CDR1 and CDR2 (germline): SGHAT, FQNNGV. V was clipped by 1 base and J by 4 bases, with 13 bases between them. In nucleotides, the CDR3 is TGTGCCAGCAGCTTAGGAACAGGGACGGGCACTGAAGCTTTCTTT. It yields the protein CASSLGTGTGTEAFF.

This chain joins TRBV9 and TRBJ2-1; 7 nucleotides line up with TRBD1. The V and J ends lost 4 bases and 2 bases, in that order; junction bases with no gene match: 9. Germline loops: CDR1 SGDLS, CDR2 YYNGEE. The CDR3 length is 16 residues. CDR3 coding DNA: TGTGCCAGCAGCCGACAGGGCCGGGGACCCTACAATGAGCAGTTCTTC. This gives the protein CASSRQGRGPYNEQFF.

The chain links TRBV4-1 to TRBJ1-3, with D perhaps matching TRBD1 (6 bases). This CDR3 region has 15 residues. Looked up from germline, CDR1 is MGHRA and CDR2 is YSYEKL. The V end lost 0 bases, the J end lost 4 bases, and 10 bases lay between the germline ends. CDR3 nucleotide sequence: TGCGCCAGCAGCCAAGAGCAGGGGTACGGAAACACCATATATTTT. This sequence encodes CASSQEQGYGNTIYF.

The chain is built from TRBV28 and TRBJ1-1, with no clear D. V lost 4 bases, J lost 9 bases, and 18 bases lay in between. CDR1 is MDHEN, CDR2 SYDVKM, per germline. The CDR3 runs to 14 residues. CDR3 DNA sequence: TGTGCCAGCAGTTCCCCCACCCAACCGACAAAAGCTTTCTTT. It codes for CASSSPTQPTKAFF.

The chain carries TRBV7-2 and TRBJ2-7; no reliable D call. V lost 5 bases and J lost 3, with 11 bases in between. Germline lookup yields CDR1 SGHTA and CDR2 FQGNSA. The CDR3 totals 13 residues. The CDR3 DNA sequence: TGTGCCAGCAGCCCCCAATTCCACTACGAGCAGTACTTC. It yields the protein CASSPQFHYEQYF.

The rearrangement links TRBV6-6 to TRBJ1-2; D may be TRBD1 (5 bases). V was pared by 5 bases and J by 8 bases, with 18 bases between. Germline CDR1 MNHNY, CDR2 SVGAGI (reference sequence). There are 14 residues in the CDR3. CDR3 protein: CASSPNEGTRGYTF. CDR3 DNA sequence: TGTGCCAGCAGTCCCAATGAGGGGACTCGAGGCTACACCTTC.

V usage is TRBV28 and J usage is TRBJ2-3; 10 bases line up with TRBD2. The CDR3 is 15 amino acids. The junction had 5 bases not matched to a gene; V was cut back by 5 bases and J by 3 bases. Germline V gives CDR1 MDHEN, CDR2 SYDVKM. The CDR3 is CASSRTSGFTDTQYF. CDR3 coding DNA: TGTGCCAGCAGTAGGACTAGCGGATTTACAGATACGCAGTATTTT.

The chain recombines TRBV6-4 with TRBJ2-1, with D possibly being TRBD2 (6 bases). The CDR3 contains 14 residues. Trimming pared 2 bases from V and 5 bases from J, leaving 10 bases between. Germline lookup yields CDR1 MRHNA and CDR2 SNTAGT. The CDR3 sequence: CASSDGGRNNEQFF. The CDR3 region has the DNA TGTGCCAGCAGTGACGGGGGGAGGAACAATGAGCAGTTCTTC.